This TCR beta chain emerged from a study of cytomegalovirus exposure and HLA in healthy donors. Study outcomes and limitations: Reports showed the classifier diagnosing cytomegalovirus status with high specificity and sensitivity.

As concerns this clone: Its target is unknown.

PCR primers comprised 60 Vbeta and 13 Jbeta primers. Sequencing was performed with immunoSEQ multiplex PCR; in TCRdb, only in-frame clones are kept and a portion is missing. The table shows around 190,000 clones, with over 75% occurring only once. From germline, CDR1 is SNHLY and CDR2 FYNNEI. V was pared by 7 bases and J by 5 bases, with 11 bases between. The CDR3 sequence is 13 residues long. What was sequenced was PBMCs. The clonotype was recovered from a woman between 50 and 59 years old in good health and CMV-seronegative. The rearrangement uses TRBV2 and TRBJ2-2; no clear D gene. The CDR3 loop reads CASILGRTGELFF. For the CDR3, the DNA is TGTGCCAGCATTCTCGGTAGAACCGGGGAGCTGTTTTTT.